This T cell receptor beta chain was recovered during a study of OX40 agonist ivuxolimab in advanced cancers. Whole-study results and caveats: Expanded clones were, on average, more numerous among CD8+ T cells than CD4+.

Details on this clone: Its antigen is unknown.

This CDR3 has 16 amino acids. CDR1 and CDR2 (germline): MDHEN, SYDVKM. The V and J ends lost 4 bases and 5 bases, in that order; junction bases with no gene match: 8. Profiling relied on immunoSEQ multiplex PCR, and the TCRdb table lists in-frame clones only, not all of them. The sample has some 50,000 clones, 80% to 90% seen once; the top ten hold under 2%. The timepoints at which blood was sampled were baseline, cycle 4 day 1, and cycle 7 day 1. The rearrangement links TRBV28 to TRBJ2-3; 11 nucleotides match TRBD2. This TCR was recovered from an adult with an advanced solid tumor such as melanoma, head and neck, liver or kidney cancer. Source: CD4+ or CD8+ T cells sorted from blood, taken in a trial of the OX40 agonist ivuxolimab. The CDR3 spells CASSSGLAEGGDTQYF. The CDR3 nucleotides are TGTGCCAGCAGTTCGGGACTAGCGGAGGGGGGAGATACGCAGTATTTT.